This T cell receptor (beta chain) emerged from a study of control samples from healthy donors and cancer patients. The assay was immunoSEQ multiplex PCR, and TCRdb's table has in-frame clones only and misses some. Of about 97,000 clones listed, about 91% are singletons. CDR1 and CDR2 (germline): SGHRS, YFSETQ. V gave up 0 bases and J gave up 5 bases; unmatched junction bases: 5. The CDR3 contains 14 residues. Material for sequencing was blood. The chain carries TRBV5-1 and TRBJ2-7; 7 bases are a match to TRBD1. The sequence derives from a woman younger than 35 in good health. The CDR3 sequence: CASSLDTGTDEQYF. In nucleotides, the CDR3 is TGCGCCAGCAGCTTGGACACCGGGACAGACGAGCAGTACTTC.